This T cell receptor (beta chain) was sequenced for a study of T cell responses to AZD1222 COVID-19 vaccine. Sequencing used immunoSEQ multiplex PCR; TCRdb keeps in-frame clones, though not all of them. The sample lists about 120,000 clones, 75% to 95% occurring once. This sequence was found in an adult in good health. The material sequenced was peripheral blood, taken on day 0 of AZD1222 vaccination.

This CDR3 reads CASSLGRGEGYEQYF. The CDR3 nucleotides are TGTGCCAGCAGCTTGGGAAGGGGAGAGGGTTACGAGCAGTACTTC. J is TRBJ2-7 and V is TRBV5-4; possibly TRBD1 or TRBD2 for D (5 bases each). In germline, CDR1 is SGHNT, CDR2 YYREEE (reference sequence). Trimming cost V 0 bases and J 4 bases, with 14 bases left between them. The CDR3 is 15 residues long.